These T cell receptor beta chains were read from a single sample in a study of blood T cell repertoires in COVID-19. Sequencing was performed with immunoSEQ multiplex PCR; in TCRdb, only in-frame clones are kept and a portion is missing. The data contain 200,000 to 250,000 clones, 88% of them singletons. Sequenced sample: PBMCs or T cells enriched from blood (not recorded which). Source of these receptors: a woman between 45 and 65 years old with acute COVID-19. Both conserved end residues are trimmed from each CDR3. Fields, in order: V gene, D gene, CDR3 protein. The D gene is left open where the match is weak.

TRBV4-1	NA	ASSHFTVDPLH
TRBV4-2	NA	ASSQDPVAEEYNEQF
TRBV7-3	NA	ASSSGRGQPQH
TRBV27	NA	ASSSDLITSLYGYT
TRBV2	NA	ASIRGVNYGYT
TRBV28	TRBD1	ASSEPGQGNEKLF
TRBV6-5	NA	ASTLSSGANTIY
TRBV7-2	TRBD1	ASSSMTGKAF
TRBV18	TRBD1	ASSPTGGTQPQH
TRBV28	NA	ASSPTVLGYT
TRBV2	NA	ASLLTGNSPLH
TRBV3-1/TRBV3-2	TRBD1	ASSQRNRGPNTGELF
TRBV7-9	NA	ASSPPSSYEQY
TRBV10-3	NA	AIRGLKISLTNYGYT
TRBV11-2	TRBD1	ASSLDLTGGGDYGYT
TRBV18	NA	ASSPGGTSRGEQF
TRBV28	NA	ASSLSPGTNNSPLH
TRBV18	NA	ASSPFLPDAGVQETQY
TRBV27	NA	ASSMTRVYEQY
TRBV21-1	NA	ASSKEPELQETQY
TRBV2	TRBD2	ASTQAGVGSNEQF
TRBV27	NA	ASSLSGPYGYT
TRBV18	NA	ASSPPGGASYEQY
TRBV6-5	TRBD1	ASTRTGGYEQY
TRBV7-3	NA	ASSTAVSGTDTQY
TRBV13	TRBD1	ASMRTGPPNEQF
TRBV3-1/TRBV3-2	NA	ASSRGGAYTEAF
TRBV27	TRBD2	ASSLLLAGGPAANEQF
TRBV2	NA	ASSGTAGEQY
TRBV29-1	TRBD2	SVDEGGSTDTQY
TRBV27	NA	ASSPQGNGANVLT
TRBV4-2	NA	ASSHLGSGYEQY
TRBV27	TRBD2	ASSLSGGDHEQY
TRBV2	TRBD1	ASSEGQGGYGYT
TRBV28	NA	AVTRGNTEAF
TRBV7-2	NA	ASSLYRTPVGYT
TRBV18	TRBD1	ASSPKTGTSPLH
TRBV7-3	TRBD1	ASSWGQGPDTQY
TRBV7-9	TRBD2	ASSLVAGSEQY
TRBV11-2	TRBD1	ASSLAGGDQPQH
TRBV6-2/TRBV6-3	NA	ASSPSRRSLEAF
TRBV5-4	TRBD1	ASSLSGTGKEKLF
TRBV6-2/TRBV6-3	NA	ASSSYREARNTEAF
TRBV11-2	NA	ASSPRKFGGGRADTQY
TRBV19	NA	ASSISPGQNTEAF
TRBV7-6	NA	ASSSRNRFGNTIY
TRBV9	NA	ASSYTGHGTDTQY